Presented here are 12 T cell receptor beta chains from one specimen sequenced in a study of blood T cell repertoires in COVID-19. TCRdb's table, derived via immunoSEQ multiplex PCR, lists solely in-frame clones and lacks some. The sample holds 150,000 to 200,000 clones, approximately 90% seen once. The sequenced sample was peripheral blood. The receptor set was obtained from a man aged 35-49 years with active or convalescent COVID-19.

Here the CDR3 DNA reads TGTGCCAGCAGTCCGGGTTTACGGGAGACCCAGTACTTC. This gives the protein CASSPGLRETQYF. The V gene is TRBV4-2, the J gene TRBJ2-5, with D unclear. Germline CDR1 reads LGHNA; CDR2 reads YNFKEQ. This CDR3 is built from 13 residues. Deletions cut 6 bases from V and 5 bases from J, with 13 bases between.

The CDR3 DNA sequence: TGTGCCACCAGTGACAGCTACGAGCAGTACTTC. Translation gives CATSDSYEQYF. The V call is TRBV24-1, the J call TRBJ2-7; unclear D gene. Trimming removed 4 bases at V and 3 bases at J, with 3 bases between. The V gene's germline CDR1 is KGHDR and CDR2 SFDVKD. The CDR3 spans 11 residues.

This clone was detected only once. V gene TRBV27 combines with J gene TRBJ2-3; 13 nucleotides line up with TRBD2. The V gene end was trimmed by 8 bases and the J gene end by 4 bases; junction bases not matched to a gene: 9. Germline assignment: CDR1 MNHEY and CDR2 SMNVEV (reference sequence). This CDR3 region has 16 residues. CDR3 DNA sequence: TGTGCCAGCCGCCCCGGACTAGCGGGAGTGGCAGATACGCAGTATTTT. Its translation is CASRPGLAGVADTQYF.

This rearrangement joins TRBV19 to TRBJ1-3; perhaps TRBD1 as D (5 bases). Trimming shortened V by 6 bases and J by 2 bases, and 14 bases separated the two germline ends. Looked up from germline, CDR1 is LNHDA and CDR2 is SQIVND (reference sequence). This CDR3 is 15 amino acids long. In DNA, the CDR3 is TGTGCCAGTAGCTACACCACAGGTACTGGAAACACCATATATTTT. Translated, it gives CASSYTTGTGNTIYF.

V gene TRBV3-1 (or the pseudogene TRBV3-2) combines with J gene TRBJ1-6; 9 bases line up with TRBD1. J gave up 1 base and V 4 bases, and 8 bases lay outside the gene matches. From germline, CDR1 is LGHDT and CDR2 YNNKEL (reference sequence). CDR3 size: 18 residues. This CDR3 reads CASSLNRGRRSYNSPLHF. Here the CDR3 DNA reads TGTGCCAGCAGCCTCAACAGGGGGCGTAGGTCCTATAATTCACCCCTCCACTTT.

This clone was observed a handful of times. The sample has other DNA sequences that encode this CDR3 too. The J gene is TRBJ1-5, the V gene TRBV18; tentative D call: TRBD1 (5 bases). The V end lost 3 bases, the J end lost 4 bases, and 10 bases lay between the germline ends. This CDR3 has 14 amino acids. The germline V gene encodes CDR1 KGHSH and CDR2 LQKENI. The CDR3 DNA reads as TGTGCCAGCTCACCTGGACAAACAAATCAGCCCCAGCATTTT. Translating gives CASSPGQTNQPQHF.

This clone appeared many times. The V call is TRBV27, the J call TRBJ2-7; D perhaps matches TRBD2 (6 bases). The germline gives CDR1 MNHEY, CDR2 SMNVEV (reference sequence). The CDR3 is 14 residues long. V gave up 1 base and J gave up 5 bases, with 12 bases separating them. The CDR3, as DNA: TGTGCCAGCAGTTTATTCCTGGGAGGAGACGAGCAGTACTTC. Translating it yields CASSLFLGGDEQYF.

V gene TRBV7-6 combines with J gene TRBJ1-6, with D tentatively TRBD1 (6 bases). Germline CDR1 and CDR2: SGHVS and FNYEAQ. The CDR3 runs 16 residues. V lost 1 base to trimming and J lost 7 bases, with 14 bases between them. Here the CDR3 reads CASSLEVMGANSPLHF. CDR3 nucleotides: TGTGCCAGCAGCTTAGAAGTGATGGGGGCAAATTCACCCCTCCACTTT. The variable domain in full, completed from reference TRBV7-6 and TRBJ1-6, reads GAGVSQSPRYKVTKRGQDVALRCDPISGHVSLYWYRQALGQGPEFLTYFNYEAQQDKSGLPNDRFSAERPEGSISTLTIQRTEQRDSAMYRCASSLEVMGANSPLHFGNGTRLTVT.

The chain recombines TRBV20-1 with TRBJ2-3; 7 nucleotides match TRBD1. This CDR3 has 14 residues. V shed 3 bases and J 4 bases; nucleotides not matched to a gene: 7. Looked up from germline, CDR1 is DFQATT and CDR2 is SNEGSKA (reference sequence). CDR3 DNA: TGCAGTGCTAGTGACTGGGACAGTGCAGATACGCAGTATTTT. Its translation: CSASDWDSADTQYF.

V usage is TRBV5-4 and J usage is TRBJ2-7; D ambiguous. Germline V gene lookup returns CDR1 SGHNT and CDR2 YYREEE (reference sequence). Trimming cost V 0 bases and J 6 bases, with 7 bases left between them. The CDR3 consists of 12 residues. The CDR3 loop is CASSLELGEQYF. CDR3 in DNA: TGTGCCAGCAGCTTGGAACTTGGCGAGCAGTACTTC.

The chain combines TRBV15 with TRBJ2-5; 10 nucleotides align to TRBD2. The CDR3 extends over 20 amino acids. The junction had 18 bases not matched to a gene; V was cut back by 1 base and J by 4 bases. Germline CDR1 reads LNHNV; CDR2 reads YYDKDF (reference sequence). CDR3 bases: TGTGCCACCAGCAGAGGTAGACCGGGACTAGCGACCCTTTTTATAGAGACCCAGTACTTC. Translation gives CATSRGRPGLATLFIETQYF.

V gene TRBV5-1 combines with J gene TRBJ2-7; 12 bases align to TRBD2. The germline CDR1 and CDR2 sequences are SGHRS and YFSETQ. The CDR3 is made up of 17 amino acids. Trimming at V came to 0 bases and at J to 6 bases, leaving 10 bases not matched to a gene. This CDR3 is CASSLGTSGAGVSEQYF. CDR3 nucleotides: TGCGCCAGCAGCTTGGGGACTAGCGGGGCCGGGGTTTCCGAGCAGTACTTC. Supplemented by reference TRBV5-1 and TRBJ2-7, the full variable domain reads KAGVTQTPRYLIKTRGQQVTLSCSPISGHRSVSWYQQTPGQGLQFLFEYFSETQRNKGNFPGRFSGRQFSNSRSEMNVSTLELGDSALYLCASSLGTSGAGVSEQYFGPGTRLTVT.